This T cell receptor (beta chain) was retrieved from a study of CD8 T cells in ankylosing spondylitis. Study results and caveats: As reported, disease-linked clones showed significant enrichment in matched ankylosing spondylitis synovial fluid. What appeared characteristic of ankylosing spondylitis blood was a TCR beta motif of eight or nine highly homologous variants.

On this clonotype itself: Its specificity is unknown.

Scientists made TCR beta libraries using quantitative 5'-RACE with molecular barcodes. TCRdb used MiXCR to reprocess the 5' RACE reads, holding one entry per CDR3 protein. The data show about 240,000 distinct CDR3 sequences, approximately 9% seen once. Trimming removed 0 bases from V and 16 bases from J; junction bases left unmatched: 15. Germline V gives CDR1 SEHNR, CDR2 FQNEAQ (reference sequence). The CDR3 contains 15 residues. Sequencing was done on a sample of blood, either unsorted or a sorted T cell fraction (not recorded which). The chain has TRBV7-9 and TRBJ2-1; 7 nucleotides match TRBD1. The TCR was taken from a male donor with ankylosing spondylitis or in good health (not recorded which). CDR3 DNA sequence: TGTGCCAGCAGCTTAGCGGGCCCTGGTGGGGACAGACAATTCTTC. Its translation is CASSLAGPGGDRQFF. The full variable domain, its missing parts supplied by reference TRBV7-9 and TRBJ2-1, is DTGVSQNPRHKITKRGQNVTFRCDPISEHNRLYWYRQTLGQGPEFLTYFQNEAQLEKSRLLSDRFSAERPKGSFSTLEIQRTEQGDSAMYLCASSLAGPGGDRQFFGPGTRLTVL.